This T cell receptor beta chain was recorded in a study of cytomegalovirus exposure and HLA in healthy donors. The PCR contained 60 Vbeta and 13 Jbeta primers. Repertoires were generated with immunoSEQ multiplex PCR, while TCRdb's copy carries only in-frame clones and drops some. The sample contains about 150,000 clones, around 68% of which appear only once. The TCR originated in a man younger than 45 in good health and CMV-seronegative. Source material: PBMCs.

The CDR3 DNA sequence: TGTGCCAGCAGCCCCGGGACAGGGATAGCGGCGGGCTACACCTTC. It encodes CASSPGTGIAAGYTF. This chain joins TRBV4-2 and TRBJ1-2, with TRBD1 identical over 9 bases. The CDR3 contains 15 residues. Trimming took 4 bases from V and 8 from J; bases not matched to a gene: 11. Germline values: CDR1 LGHNA, CDR2 YNFKEQ.